This T cell receptor beta chain was identified during a study of CD8+ T cells in alopecia areata. This clone was recorded only once. cDNA reverse transcribed from extracted RNA served as the sequencing template. Clones were sequenced by immunoSEQ multiplex PCR, and TCRdb holds only the in-frame ones, with some missing. This table has 140,000 to 150,000 clones, 40% to 65% appearing once. It was from alopecia areata patients that lesional scalp punch biopsies and peripheral blood were collected. Sorting of CD4+ and CD8+ T cells was performed on PBMCs. Trimming left V 4 bases short and J 11 bases short, with 12 bases between. Germline V gene sequence: CDR1 MGHDK, CDR2 SYGVNS. The CDR3 is made up of 12 amino acids.

The source is a human donor with alopecia areata. Material: CD4+ T cells sorted from blood, obtained at week 0. The chain employs TRBV25-1 and TRBJ1-5; D gene ambiguous. CDR3 bases: TGTGCCAGCAGTGGAAATGGTTTTTCCCAGCATTTT. Encoded protein: CASSGNGFSQHF.